Below, 10 T cell receptor beta chains from the same sample are listed, as sequenced in a study of blood T cell repertoires in COVID-19. Sequenced by immunoSEQ multiplex PCR; TCRdb stores in-frame clones only, minus some. This table has some 100,000 clones, 81% appearing once. Sequencing used peripheral blood. The receptors originated from a man older than 75 with active or convalescent COVID-19.

In its sample, this clone was seen once. The chain uses TRBV5-5 and TRBJ1-6, with TRBD1 identical over 7 bases. The CDR3 runs 15 residues. The germline gives CDR1 SGHKS, CDR2 YYEKEE (reference sequence). With V trimmed by 0 bases and J by 11 bases, 8 bases remained unmatched. CDR3 amino acids: CASSLVGGVRAPLHF. CDR3 DNA: TGTGCCAGCAGCTTGGTAGGGGGCGTTAGGGCACCCCTCCACTTT.

The chain carries TRBV19 and TRBJ1-3; a possible D gene is TRBD1 (6 bases). CDR3 length: 16 amino acids. Trimming cost V 4 bases and J 2 bases, with 15 bases left between them. Germline CDR1 and CDR2: LNHDA and SQIVND (reference sequence). The DNA of the CDR3 is TGTGCCAGTAGTACCAACGCAGGGGAACCTGGAAACACCATATATTTT. The encoded protein is CASSTNAGEPGNTIYF. Full variable domain (remainder filled in from reference TRBV19 and TRBJ1-3): DGGITQSPKYLFRKEGQNVTLSCEQNLNHDAMYWYRQDPGQGLRLIYYSQIVNDFQKGDIAEGYSVSREKKESFPLTVTSAQKNPTAFYLCASSTNAGEPGNTIYFGEGSWLTVV.

V usage is TRBV29-1 and J usage is TRBJ1-2; 7 nucleotides match TRBD1. The V gene end was trimmed by 4 bases and the J gene end by 5 bases; junction bases not matched to a gene: 7. The CDR3 has 13 amino acids. Germline CDR1 and CDR2: SQVTM and ANQGSEA. The DNA for the CDR3 is TGCAGCGTTGGGACGGCAGGGGGGTATGGCTACACCTTC. Translated: CSVGTAGGYGYTF.

The chain employs TRBV4-3 and TRBJ1-2; TRBD1 matches 11 bases. CDR1 is LGHNA, CDR2 YSLEER, per germline. V lost 1 base, J lost 7 bases, and 5 bases stayed unmatched. This CDR3 has 15 residues. Here the CDR3 DNA reads TGCGCCAGCAGCCAAGGGACAGGGGGCGCGGTTGGCTACACCTTC. Translation gives CASSQGTGGAVGYTF.

The chain couples TRBV15 to TRBJ2-1, with TRBD2 identical over 7 bases. Germline-derived CDR1 and CDR2 are LNHNV and YYDKDF (reference sequence). V trimming: 1 base; J trimming: 0 bases; junction bases outside the gene matches: 0. The CDR3 covers 15 residues. The CDR3 DNA reads TGTGCCACCAGCAGAGCGGGGGGCTCCTACAATGAGCAGTTCTTC. Amino acid sequence: CATSRAGGSYNEQFF.

The chain carries TRBV7-9 and TRBJ2-3; D is possibly TRBD2 (5 bases). This CDR3 spans 16 amino acids. Germline-derived CDR1 and CDR2 are SEHNR and FQNEAQ (reference sequence). Trimming took off 3 bases at V and 0 bases at J, with 13 bases between the two ends. CDR3 DNA: TGTGCCAGCAGCTTTGTTTCAGCGGCAAGCACAGATACGCAGTATTTT. It codes for CASSFVSAASTDTQYF.

CDR3 protein: CASSQDGARPQHF. The CDR3 region has the DNA TGCGCCAGCAGCCAAGATGGGGCCCGGCCCCAGCATTTT. This chain uses TRBV4-1 with TRBJ1-5, with D perhaps TRBD1 (5 bases). The CDR3 runs 13 residues. V gave up 0 bases and J gave up 9 bases, with 9 bases separating them. The germline CDR1 and CDR2 sequences are MGHRA and YSYEKL.

The chain recombines TRBV7-9 with TRBJ1-2; perhaps TRBD1 as D (6 bases). Between the trimmed V and J ends, which lost 1 base and 8 bases, there was a span of 17 bases. Looked up from germline, CDR1 is SEHNR and CDR2 is FQNEAQ (reference sequence). The CDR3 covers 15 residues. Here the CDR3 reads CASSLGMDSYRGYTF. As DNA, the CDR3 is TGTGCCAGCAGCTTAGGTATGGACAGCTATCGCGGCTACACCTTC.

The genes are TRBV10-1 and TRBJ1-1; 7 bases line up with TRBD1. There are 14 residues in the CDR3. The V and J ends lost 2 bases and 3 bases, in that order; junction bases with no gene match: 3. The germline CDR1 and CDR2 sequences are WNHNN and SYGVQD (reference sequence). The DNA for the CDR3 is TGCGCCAGCAGTGAGCGGCAGGGGGACACTGAAGCTTTCTTT. It codes for CASSERQGDTEAFF.

The V call is TRBV6-5, the J call TRBJ2-5; tentatively, D is TRBD2 (7 bases). The CDR3 is 15 amino acids. Trimming took off 0 bases at V and 4 bases at J, with 12 bases between the two ends. CDR1 MNHEY and CDR2 SVGAGI come from the germline V gene. The CDR3 is CASSYSGGRRETQYF. The CDR3 DNA follows: TGTGCCAGCAGTTACTCGGGGGGGCGCAGAGAGACCCAGTACTTC.